Following are 25 T cell receptor beta chains from one sample sequenced in a study of CD8 T cells in ankylosing spondylitis. Overall study findings and caveats: Characteristic, it appeared, of ankylosing spondylitis blood was a TCR beta motif of several highly homologous variants.

Their target antigens are unknown. TCRdb re-analysed the 5' RACE reads in MiXCR, keeping a single row per CDR3 protein. The sample contains almost 400,000 distinct CDR3 sequences, 20% to 25% of which appear only once. What was sequenced was blood, either unsorted or a sorted T cell fraction (not recorded which). These receptor sequences come from a male donor with ankylosing spondylitis.

This clonotype was detected a few times. The chain combines TRBV4-1 with TRBJ2-5, with D perhaps matching TRBD1 or TRBD2 (5 bases each). The CDR3 contains 14 residues. The germline V gene encodes CDR1 MGHRA and CDR2 YSYEKL. The V and J ends lost 3 bases and 2 bases respectively, with 10 bases between them. The CDR3 sequence: CASSQPWGQETQYF. Here the CDR3 DNA reads TGCGCCAGCAGCCAGCCCTGGGGGCAAGAGACCCAGTACTTC.

Written as DNA, the CDR3 is TGTGCCAGCAGCTTCCCTAACAGGGGGCGAGGCTACACCTTC. Translation: CASSFPNRGRGYTF. The gene calls are TRBV7-2 and TRBJ1-2; 9 nucleotides align to TRBD1. CDR1 is SGHTA and CDR2 is FQGNSA in the germline V gene. The CDR3 is 14 residues long. After removal of 3 bases from V and 8 bases from J, the junction contained 7 bases not matched to a gene.

In this sample, this clonotype turned up a few times. This chain connects TRBV12-3 or TRBV12-4 to TRBJ1-1; no definite D call. The V end lost 4 bases, the J end lost 1 base, and 4 bases lay between the germline ends. This CDR3 contains 12 residues. CDR3 nucleotide sequence: TGTGCCAGCAGTTCAACGAACACTGAAGCTTTCTTT. This sequence encodes CASSSTNTEAFF.

In this sample, this clonotype turned up a few times. The chain links TRBV29-1 to TRBJ1-3, with D unresolved. This CDR3 has 13 amino acids. In germline, CDR1 is SQVTM, CDR2 ANQGSEA. Trimming took off 4 bases at V and 0 bases at J, with 7 bases between the two ends. The CDR3: CSVVRSSGNTIYF. The DNA of the CDR3 is TGCAGCGTTGTGAGGAGCTCTGGAAACACCATATATTTT.

A few counts support this clonotype. An end of the junction does not agree with germline; a read error may underlie this. The chain employs TRBV7-7 and TRBJ2-5; D uncertain. Germline CDR1 is SSHAT and CDR2 is FNYEAQ (reference sequence). The length of the CDR3 is 14 residues. This CDR3 is CASSPGANRETQYF. The CDR3 nucleotides read TGTGCTAGCAGCCCCGGTGCGAACCGGGAGACCCAGTACTTC.

This clonotype was counted only a few times. The chain joins TRBV6-1 to TRBJ2-7; 9 bases map to TRBD1. Germline CDR1 is MNHNS and CDR2 is SASEGT. The V segment lost 7 bases and the J segment 2 bases; nucleotides outside the gene matches: 9. The CDR3 consists of 15 residues. The CDR3 reads CASTNTGGLPYEQYF. CDR3 DNA sequence: TGTGCCAGCACCAATACAGGGGGCTTACCCTACGAGCAGTACTTC.

This clonotype has more than one count but fewer than ten. This chain's CDR3 is CASTVGSQETQYF. Written as DNA, the CDR3 is TGCGCCAGCACGGTCGGATCACAAGAGACCCAGTACTTC. The gene calls are TRBV5-1 and TRBJ2-5; D remains unclear. This CDR3 has 13 amino acids. V was pared by 6 bases and J by 2 bases, with 11 bases between. Germline CDR1 reads SGHRS; CDR2 reads YFSETQ.

J is TRBJ1-4 and V is TRBV5-1, with 7 bases aligning to TRBD1. With V trimmed by 0 bases and J by 5 bases, 7 bases remained unmatched. The CDR3 runs 16 residues. Germline-derived CDR1 and CDR2 are SGHRS and YFSETQ. CDR3 DNA: TGCGCCAGCAGCTTGGTAGCAGGGGGATTGAATGAAAAACTGTTTTTT. Translated, it gives CASSLVAGGLNEKLFF.

This clonotype was seen only a few times. This chain links TRBV28 with TRBJ2-7, with a possible D match to TRBD1 (5 bases). CDR3 size: 12 residues. Germline CDR1 reads MDHEN; CDR2 reads SYDVKM. For the CDR3, the DNA is TGTGCTGGTAAGGGGATTTGGAACGAGCAGTACTTC. Translation: CAGKGIWNEQYF. Full variable domain (missing parts from reference TRBV28 and TRBJ2-7): DVKVTQSSRYLVKRTGEKVFLECVQDMDHENMFWYRQDPGLGLRLIYFSYDVKMKEKGDIPEGYSVSREKKERFSLILESASTNQTSMYLCAGKGIWNEQYFGPGTRLTVT.

This clonotype has a handful of counts. V is TRBV19 and J is TRBJ1-2, with D maybe TRBD1 (6 bases). V dropped 1 base and J dropped 3 bases, with 9 bases sitting between them. The CDR3 runs to 14 residues. Germline V gene lookup returns CDR1 LNHDA and CDR2 SQIVND (reference sequence). The CDR3: CASSIGYRDYGYTF. CDR3 coding DNA: TGTGCCAGTAGTATAGGTTACAGGGACTATGGCTACACCTTC.

This clonotype has more than one count but fewer than ten. The chain has TRBV2 and TRBJ2-5; TRBD2 matches 9 bases. This CDR3 has 14 residues. The J segment lost 7 bases and the V segment lost 3 bases, leaving 6 bases of the junction unmatched. Germline V gives CDR1 SNHLY, CDR2 FYNNEI. For the CDR3, the DNA is TGTGCCAGCAGTGATTCTAGCGGGACCGCGACCCAGTACTTC. Translated: CASSDSSGTATQYF.

The V call is TRBV9, the J call TRBJ2-7, with 11 nucleotides matching TRBD2. The CDR3 extends over 16 amino acids. Germline CDR1 is SGDLS and CDR2 is YYNGEE. The J segment lost 3 bases and the V segment lost 3 bases, leaving 8 bases of the junction unmatched. CDR3 sequence reads: CASSEHAGTSGYEQYF. The CDR3 nucleotides are TGTGCCAGCAGCGAACACGCCGGGACTAGCGGCTACGAGCAGTACTTC. The variable domain in full, completed from reference TRBV9 and TRBJ2-7, reads DSGVTQTPKHLITATGQRVTLRCSPRSGDLSVYWYQQSLDQGLQFLIQYYNGEERAKGNILERFSAQQFPDLHSELNLSSLELGDSALYFCASSEHAGTSGYEQYFGPGTRLTVT.

The chain links TRBV29-1 to TRBJ2-7; 14 bases line up with TRBD2. This CDR3 has 15 residues. After removal of 4 bases from V and 5 bases from J, the junction contained 7 bases not matched to a gene. CDR1 and CDR2 (germline): SQVTM, ANQGSEA. CDR3 amino acids: CSVGGLAGVVHEQYF. The DNA for the CDR3 is TGCAGCGTTGGGGGACTAGCGGGAGTAGTCCACGAGCAGTACTTC.

This chain uses TRBV3-1 with TRBJ2-4, with 7 bases fitting TRBD1. The ends lost 0 bases at V and 0 bases at J; junction bases unmatched: 5. CDR1 LGHDT and CDR2 YNNKEL come from the germline V gene (reference sequence). The CDR3 consists of 17 residues. Written as DNA, the CDR3 is TGTGCCAGCAGCCAAGAATTATACAGGGGAGCCAAAAACATTCAGTACTTC. Its translation: CASSQELYRGAKNIQYF.

The rearrangement joins TRBV5-1 to TRBJ1-4, with D tentatively TRBD1 (5 bases). V was clipped by 4 bases and J by 6 bases, with 19 bases between them. The germline gives CDR1 SGHRS, CDR2 YFSETQ. The CDR3 sequence is 16 residues long. CDR3: CASSPPRDLADEKLFF. The DNA for the CDR3 is TGCGCCAGCAGCCCTCCCCGGGACTTGGCGGATGAAAAACTGTTTTTT.

The chain employs TRBV28 and TRBJ2-7; D is unresolved. Trimming removed 6 bases from V and 6 bases from J, with 9 bases in between. This CDR3 region has 11 residues. Germline V gene data show CDR1 as MDHEN and CDR2 as SYDVKM. The CDR3: CASSHPSEQYF. As DNA, the CDR3 is TGTGCCAGCAGCCACCCGAGCGAGCAGTACTTC.

A single count supports this clonotype. CDR3 protein: CASSVHRGPGANVLTF. The CDR3 region has the DNA TGTGCCAGCAGCGTACACAGGGGTCCCGGGGCCAACGTCCTGACTTTC. The V call is TRBV11-3, the J call TRBJ2-6, with TRBD1 identical over 7 bases. The CDR3 has 16 residues. The germline V gene has CDR1 SGHNT and CDR2 YENEEA. With 5 bases clipped from V and 4 bases from J, the junction kept 8 bases outside the gene matches.

The chain recombines TRBV18 with TRBJ2-3, with D hard to call. Trimming took off 0 bases at V and 5 bases at J, with 6 bases between the two ends. Germline V gene data show CDR1 as KGHSH and CDR2 as LQKENI. This CDR3 region has 13 residues. The CDR3 nucleotides read TGTGCCAGCTCACCACCAGCCAGAGATACGCAGTATTTT. Translation gives CASSPPARDTQYF.

This clonotype has only a few counts. This chain joins TRBV12-3 or TRBV12-4 and TRBJ2-4, with unresolved D. This CDR3 has 14 residues. Between the trimmed V and J ends, which lost 4 bases and 0 bases, there was a span of 7 bases. The CDR3 loop is CASSYPVAKNIQYF. DNA of the CDR3: TGTGCCAGCAGTTACCCAGTAGCCAAAAACATTCAGTACTTC.

J is TRBJ1-5 and V is TRBV11-1; 7 bases fit TRBD1. The CDR3 totals 19 residues. J lost 6 bases, V lost 5 bases, and 22 bases had no gene match. In germline, CDR1 is SGHAT, CDR2 FQDESV (reference sequence). The CDR3 bases are TGTGCCAGCAGCCTAGAGAGGGGGGTACAGGGGACAAGGACTCAGCCCCAGCATTTT. Translation gives CASSLERGVQGTRTQPQHF.

The chain recombines TRBV20-1 with TRBJ2-6, with a tentative D call TRBD2 (6 bases). Trimming shortened V by 5 bases and J by 1 base, and 18 bases separated the two germline ends. This CDR3 is 17 amino acids long. The germline gives CDR1 DFQATT, CDR2 SNEGSKA (reference sequence). This CDR3 is CSAWGGAGPSGANVLTF. In DNA, the CDR3 is TGCAGTGCTTGGGGAGGTGCAGGACCTTCTGGGGCCAACGTCCTGACTTTC.

A few counts support this clonotype. The CDR3 DNA sequence: TGTGCCAGCAGCTCGAGGGGGAACGGGGAGCTGTTTTTT. Translating it yields CASSSRGNGELFF. This chain joins TRBV7-2 and TRBJ2-2, with D tentatively TRBD1 (6 bases). The length of the CDR3 is 13 residues. Looked up from germline, CDR1 is SGHTA and CDR2 is FQGNSA. V lost 4 bases, J lost 7 bases, and 10 bases lay in between.

The sample holds many counts of this clonotype. The rearrangement joins TRBV9 to TRBJ2-1; 8 bases line up with TRBD2. CDR1 is SGDLS and CDR2 is YYNGEE in the germline V gene. The CDR3 extends over 15 amino acids. Trimming at V came to 2 bases and at J to 3 bases, leaving 4 bases not matched to a gene. CDR3 DNA sequence: TGTGCCAGCAGCGTGAGCGGGAGCTACTACAATGAGCAGTTCTTC. It yields the protein CASSVSGSYYNEQFF.

The chain is built from TRBV25-1 and TRBJ2-1; 11 bases align to TRBD1. Trimming at V came to 4 bases and at J to 12 bases, leaving 11 bases not matched to a gene. Germline values: CDR1 MGHDK, CDR2 SYGVNS. CDR3 length: 15 amino acids. CDR3 residues: CASSVKGTGGLVQFF. Written as DNA, the CDR3 is TGTGCCAGCAGTGTAAAAGGGACAGGGGGTCTGGTGCAGTTCTTC.

This clonotype appeared a single time. CDR3: CASSPHERASGLRYEQYF. The CDR3 coding sequence is TGCGCCAGCAGCCCTCACGAGCGGGCTAGCGGACTTCGCTACGAGCAGTACTTC. The rearrangement uses TRBV4-1 and TRBJ2-7, with TRBD2 identical over 7 bases. This CDR3 comprises 18 residues. V shed 4 bases, J shed 3 bases, and the junction held 18 bases outside the gene matches. Germline loops: CDR1 MGHRA, CDR2 YSYEKL.